Below are 22 T cell receptor beta chains sequenced from a single sample in a study of cytomegalovirus exposure and HLA in healthy donors. Here immunoSEQ multiplex PCR was the method, and the copy in TCRdb shows in-frame clones only, minus some. The sample shows about 65,000 clones, approximately 90% of them seen only once. What was sequenced was PBMCs. The receptors originated from a woman aged 18-29 years in good health and CMV-seronegative.

The CDR3 loop is CASSATGVPYNEQFF. The CDR3 nucleotides are TGTGCCAGCAGTGCGACAGGGGTCCCCTACAATGAGCAGTTCTTC. V and J are TRBV6-4 and TRBJ2-1, with 8 positions matching TRBD1. The germline gives CDR1 MRHNA, CDR2 SNTAGT. With V trimmed by 4 bases and J by 2 bases, 4 bases remained unmatched. CDR3 size: 15 residues.

This sequence joins TRBV2 and TRBJ2-2; D unresolved. The germline V and J ends were trimmed by 9 bases and 0 bases, with 11 bases remaining between them. The CDR3 spans 14 residues. CDR1 is SNHLY and CDR2 is FYNNEI in the germline V gene. The CDR3 here is CASLTNSNTGELFF. CDR3 DNA sequence: TGTGCCAGTTTGACAAATTCGAACACCGGGGAGCTGTTTTTT.

In this sample, this clone turned up once. The chain recombines TRBV4-2 with TRBJ1-4; 10 nucleotides agree with TRBD1. Germline assignment: CDR1 LGHNA and CDR2 YNFKEQ. The junction had 6 bases not matched to a gene; V was cut back by 0 bases and J by 8 bases. The CDR3 extends over 16 amino acids. CDR3 region: CASSQDLGTGDEKLFF. CDR3 DNA: TGTGCCAGCAGCCAAGATCTCGGGACAGGGGACGAAAAACTGTTTTTT.

The rearrangement uses TRBV10-3 and TRBJ1-6, with a possible D match to TRBD1 (5 bases). In germline, CDR1 is ENHRY, CDR2 SYGVKD. V shed 10 bases and J shed 3 bases, with 13 bases lying between them. The CDR3 runs 14 residues. The DNA of the CDR3 is TGTGCCACCCGGGGGGGGAACTATAATTCACCCCTCCACTTT. Translating it yields CATRGGNYNSPLHF.

J is TRBJ2-4 and V is TRBV28, with 9 bases lining up with TRBD1. The J segment lost 13 bases and the V segment lost 1 base, leaving 5 bases of the junction unmatched. Germline V gene sequence: CDR1 MDHEN, CDR2 SYDVKM. This CDR3 spans 13 amino acids. CDR3 DNA sequence: TGTGCCAGCAGTTTATTGGGACAGGGTCGCCAGTACTTC. The encoded protein is CASSLLGQGRQYF. The entire variable domain, with the rest obtained from reference TRBV28 and TRBJ2-4, is as follows: DVKVTQSSRYLVKRTGEKVFLECVQDMDHENMFWYRQDPGLGLRLIYFSYDVKMKEKGDIPEGYSVSREKKERFSLILESASTNQTSMYLCASSLLGQGRQYFGAGTRLSVL.

The CDR3 sequence: CASSEIQETQYF. The CDR3, as DNA: TGTGCCAGCTCAGAGATCCAAGAGACCCAGTACTTC. The chain is built from TRBV18 and TRBJ2-5; D call uncertain. Trimming pared 5 bases from V and 1 base from J, leaving 5 bases between. Germline V gives CDR1 KGHSH, CDR2 LQKENI. This CDR3 comprises 12 residues.

This chain connects TRBV11-2 to TRBJ1-1; D not resolved. In germline, CDR1 is SGHAT, CDR2 FQNNGV. V was cut by 3 bases and J by 6 bases, with 8 bases left in between. The CDR3 has 12 residues. The CDR3: CASSFTEAEAFF. The DNA for the CDR3 is TGTGCCAGCAGCTTTACGGAGGCTGAAGCTTTCTTT.

This chain uses TRBV4-1 with TRBJ1-6; maybe TRBD1 (6 bases). Germline-derived CDR1 and CDR2 are MGHRA and YSYEKL. The CDR3 spans 14 residues. Trimming shortened V by 3 bases and J by 6 bases, and 9 bases separated the two germline ends. The CDR3 sequence is CASSQGGGNSPLHF. CDR3 DNA: TGCGCCAGCAGCCAGGGAGGGGGTAATTCACCCCTCCACTTT.

The J gene is TRBJ2-5, the V gene TRBV27; the D gene is possibly TRBD2 (5 bases). V dropped 0 bases and J dropped 7 bases, with 21 bases sitting between them. The CDR3 sequence is 17 residues long. Germline-derived CDR1 and CDR2 are MNHEY and SMNVEV (reference sequence). The chain's CDR3 is CASSLSRGPFNAGTQYF. Written as DNA, the CDR3 is TGTGCCAGCAGTTTATCGAGAGGACCGTTCAACGCGGGGACCCAGTACTTC.

V gene TRBV10-3 combines with J gene TRBJ2-3, with TRBD1 identical over 8 bases. CDR3 length: 13 residues. Per germline, CDR1 ENHRY and CDR2 SYGVKD. Trimming cost V 6 bases and J 3 bases; bases outside gene matches: 2. CDR3 sequence reads: CAIRGQATDTQYF. CDR3 nucleotide sequence: TGTGCCATCAGGGGACAGGCAACAGATACGCAGTATTTT.

The V gene is TRBV18, the J gene TRBJ2-5; 7 bases match TRBD2. V was clipped by 6 bases and J by 5 bases; unmatched bases: 12. The length of the CDR3 is 15 residues. Germline V gives CDR1 KGHSH, CDR2 LQKENI. CDR3 protein: CASSTTQRGGETQYF. DNA of the CDR3: TGTGCCAGCTCGACTACCCAGCGGGGCGGGGAGACCCAGTACTTC.

V usage is TRBV15 and J usage is TRBJ2-1; 7 bases fit TRBD2. V lost 0 bases and J lost 2; bases outside the gene matches: 7. CDR1 and CDR2 (germline): LNHNV, YYDKDF (reference sequence). The CDR3 is 17 amino acids. CDR3 protein: CATSRDLLSGAYNEQFF. As DNA, the CDR3 is TGTGCCACCAGCAGAGATCTCCTCAGCGGGGCCTACAATGAGCAGTTCTTC.

The rearrangement links TRBV6-1 to TRBJ2-5, with 10 bases lining up with TRBD2. V lost 4 bases to trimming and J lost 1 base; unmatched junction nucleotides: 3. Looked up from germline, CDR1 is MNHNS and CDR2 is SASEGT. CDR3 length equals 15 residues. The CDR3 protein is CASSGLAGRQETQYF. In nucleotides, the CDR3 is TGTGCCAGCAGTGGACTAGCGGGCCGCCAAGAGACCCAGTACTTC.

The chain uses TRBV2 and TRBJ2-5; TRBD2 aligns across 7 bases. V lost 3 bases, J lost 5 bases, and 0 bases stayed unmatched. Germline loops: CDR1 SNHLY, CDR2 FYNNEI. The CDR3 length is 12 residues. Written as DNA, the CDR3 is TGTGCCAGCAGTGATAGCGGGGAGACCCAGTACTTC. Its protein is CASSDSGETQYF.

This chain joins TRBV28 and TRBJ2-2; possible D gene TRBD2, 5 bases. Germline V gene lookup returns CDR1 MDHEN and CDR2 SYDVKM. V lost 4 bases, J lost 5 bases, and 17 bases lay in between. The CDR3 consists of 16 residues. The CDR3 region has the DNA TGTGCCAGCAGTTCGGGAAGGTGGCCCACGACCGGGGAGCTGTTTTTT. Protein product: CASSSGRWPTTGELFF.

This chain uses TRBV9 with TRBJ2-5; D may be TRBD2 (6 bases). The length of the CDR3 is 16 residues. The ends were cut back, 0 bases at V and 2 bases at J, with 14 bases in the middle. Germline loops: CDR1 SGDLS, CDR2 YYNGEE. The CDR3 loop reads CASSVATRSGQETQYF. CDR3 nucleotide sequence: TGTGCCAGCAGCGTAGCTACTCGGAGCGGGCAAGAGACCCAGTACTTC.

The V and J genes are TRBV6-5 and TRBJ2-1; 9 bases fit TRBD1. This CDR3 contains 15 residues. With 5 bases clipped from V and 8 bases from J, the junction kept 10 bases outside the gene matches. Germline V CDR1 and CDR2: MNHEY, SVGAGI. CDR3 in amino acids: CASSRRTGDVDEQFF. The CDR3 DNA reads TGTGCCAGCAGTCGCCGGACAGGGGATGTAGATGAGCAGTTCTTC.

The chain carries TRBV5-8 and TRBJ2-7; 8 nucleotides line up with TRBD1. This CDR3 comprises 15 residues. J was trimmed by 3 bases and V by 0 bases; bases with no gene match: 5. Per germline, CDR1 SGHTS and CDR2 YDEGEE. This chain's CDR3 is CASSLAGTGHYEQYF. CDR3 nucleotide sequence: TGTGCCAGCAGCTTGGCCGGGACAGGCCACTACGAGCAGTACTTC.

This clone was observed a handful of times. This same CDR3 is encoded by further DNA sequences in the sample. The chain joins TRBV28 to TRBJ2-7; TRBD1 matches at 11 bases. This CDR3 comprises 18 residues. V was pared by 3 bases and J by 4 bases, with 14 bases of the junction left unmatched. Germline-derived CDR1 and CDR2 are MDHEN and SYDVKM. CDR3: CASSLGTGGTTFGYEQYF. The CDR3 DNA follows: TGTGCCAGCAGTTTGGGGACAGGGGGGACTACTTTTGGGTACGAGCAGTACTTC.

The gene calls are TRBV28 and TRBJ1-5; D not resolved. Germline V gene data show CDR1 as MDHEN and CDR2 as SYDVKM. The CDR3 sequence is 18 residues long. The V end was cut by 6 bases, the J end by 5 bases, with 26 bases between. The CDR3: CASRPRESGPETHQPQHF. The CDR3 bases are TGTGCCAGCAGGCCCAGAGAGAGCGGACCGGAGACGCATCAGCCCCAGCATTTT.

The rearrangement joins TRBV28 to TRBJ1-1; no reliable D call. The CDR3 loop spans 15 amino acids. V was trimmed by 2 bases and J by 0 bases, leaving 10 bases between them. In germline, CDR1 is MDHEN, CDR2 SYDVKM. CDR3 amino acids: CASSLGGRVNTEAFF. In DNA, the CDR3 is TGTGCCAGCAGTTTAGGAGGGAGGGTGAACACTGAAGCTTTCTTT.

The genes are TRBV6-1 and TRBJ2-1; possibly TRBD2 for D (5 bases). The V end was cut by 0 bases, the J end by 0 bases, with 12 bases between. The germline V gene encodes CDR1 MNHNS and CDR2 SASEGT. The CDR3 spans 17 residues. In nucleotides, the CDR3 is TGTGCCAGCAGTGAAGCGGGTTTTACTAGCTCCTACAATGAGCAGTTCTTC. This codes for CASSEAGFTSSYNEQFF.